The 15 T cell receptor beta chains below all came from one sample that was sequenced in a study of OX40 agonist ivuxolimab in advanced cancers. TCRdb's table, derived via immunoSEQ multiplex PCR, lists solely in-frame clones and lacks some. The sample consists of around 61,000 clones, roughly 80% of them appearing once. This specimen consisted of CD4+ or CD8+ T cells sorted from blood, obtained in a trial of the OX40 agonist ivuxolimab. Source of these receptors: an adult with an advanced solid tumor such as melanoma, head and neck, liver or kidney cancer.

This chain uses TRBV29-1 with TRBJ1-2; 7 bases are shared with TRBD1. CDR3 length: 12 amino acids. Germline V CDR1 and CDR2: SQVTM, ANQGSEA. The trim removed 4 bases at V and 8 bases at J, leaving 7 bases unmatched. This chain's CDR3 is CSVATGAGGYTF. The CDR3 DNA is TGCAGCGTTGCAACAGGGGCCGGCGGCTACACCTTC.

CDR3 DNA sequence: TGCGCCAGCAGCCCGCGGGTAGGTCATGAGCAGTTCTTC. Encoded protein: CASSPRVGHEQFF. The chain has TRBV10-1 and TRBJ2-1; the D gene is possibly TRBD2 (5 bases). The CDR3 loop spans 13 amino acids. Germline V gene sequence: CDR1 WNHNN, CDR2 SYGVQD (reference sequence). Between the trimmed V and J ends, which lost 6 bases and 8 bases, there was a span of 14 bases.

Concerning this clone: This specimen includes other DNA sequences encoding the same CDR3. V gene TRBV11-2 combines with J gene TRBJ1-2; a possible D gene is TRBD1 (6 bases). Trimming cost V 5 bases and J 1 base, with 11 bases left between them. The V gene's germline CDR1 is SGHAT and CDR2 FQNNGV. CDR3 length: 14 amino acids. DNA of the CDR3: TGTGCCAGCAGCCTAGGACAGAGTAACTATGGCTACACCTTC. It translates to CASSLGQSNYGYTF.

This chain joins TRBV11-3 and TRBJ2-5, with 11 nucleotides matching TRBD2. Trimming took 5 bases from V and 7 from J; bases not matched to a gene: 15. The CDR3 has 17 amino acids. Germline CDR1 reads SGHNT; CDR2 reads YENEEA. This CDR3 is CASSPSGLAATRGTQYF. CDR3 bases: TGTGCCAGCAGCCCCTCGGGACTAGCGGCTACAAGAGGGACCCAGTACTTC.

The J gene is TRBJ1-2, the V gene TRBV28; 7 positions match TRBD1. The CDR3 is 14 amino acids. Germline values: CDR1 MDHEN, CDR2 SYDVKM. J was trimmed by 4 bases and V by 5 bases; bases with no gene match: 7. The DNA for the CDR3 is TGTGCCAGCAGTCCGGGACAGATGGTCTATGGCTACACCTTC. It is translated as CASSPGQMVYGYTF.

This sequence joins TRBV15 and TRBJ1-5, with a possible D match to TRBD1 (6 bases). CDR1 LNHNV and CDR2 YYDKDF come from the germline V gene (reference sequence). The CDR3 has 14 residues. V was trimmed by 5 bases and J by 6 bases, leaving 14 bases between them. The CDR3 DNA follows: TGTGCCACCAGCCAAGAGGGGGGGGGTCAGCCCCAGCATTTT. Its protein is CATSQEGGGQPQHF.

The gene calls are TRBV11-3 and TRBJ2-5; D perhaps matches TRBD1 (6 bases). The J call may not be correct, given that the DNA end is closer to TRBJ2-7. The V gene's germline CDR1 is SGHNT and CDR2 YENEEA. The CDR3 has 13 amino acids. The CDR3 sequence: CASSYEQGYEQYF. CDR3 nucleotide sequence: TGTGCCAGCAGCTATGAACAGGGCTACGAGCAGTACTTC.

The V gene is TRBV6-4, the J gene TRBJ2-1; 12 positions match TRBD2. The CDR3 runs to 15 residues. V trimming: 5 bases; J trimming: 9 bases; junction bases outside the gene matches: 8. CDR1 is MRHNA and CDR2 is SNTAGT in the germline V gene. The CDR3 coding sequence is TGTGCCAGCAGTTTGACTAGCGGGAGTTCTAGTGAGCAGTTCTTC. It encodes CASSLTSGSSSEQFF.

J is TRBJ2-3 and V is TRBV5-4; D might be TRBD1 (5 bases). Trimming shortened V by 1 base and J by 2 bases, and 20 bases separated the two germline ends. CDR3 length: 18 residues. Germline CDR1 is SGHNT and CDR2 is YYREEE (reference sequence). In DNA form, the CDR3 reads TGTGCCAGCAGCTTGCCCAGGGCCCAGCGTAGTTACACAGATACGCAGTATTTT. This sequence encodes CASSLPRAQRSYTDTQYF. The variable domain in full, with the rest retrieved from reference TRBV5-4 and TRBJ2-3, is ETGVTQSPTHLIKTRGQQVTLRCSSQSGHNTVSWYQQALGQGPQFIFQYYREEENGRGNFPPRFSGLQFPNYSSELNVNALELDDSALYLCASSLPRAQRSYTDTQYFGPGTRLTVL.

This clone was found once. This chain connects TRBV19 to TRBJ1-3; 9 bases align to TRBD1. V shed 8 bases and J 4 bases; nucleotides not matched to a gene: 3. The CDR3 has 13 amino acids. CDR1 LNHDA and CDR2 SQIVND come from the germline V gene (reference sequence). This CDR3 reads CASGQGIGNTIYF. CDR3 bases: TGTGCCAGTGGACAGGGGATAGGAAACACCATATATTTT.

In this sample, this clone turned up a few times. This chain connects TRBV27 to TRBJ1-2, with TRBD1 matching over 7 bases. Germline trimming cut 8 bases from V and 10 bases from J; bases unmatched to any gene: 10. The germline V gene encodes CDR1 MNHEY and CDR2 SMNVEV (reference sequence). The CDR3 has 12 amino acids. CDR3 bases: TGTGCCAGCGGATACTGGGACAGTCCCTACACCTTC. It is translated as CASGYWDSPYTF.

The genes are TRBV7-9 and TRBJ1-6; D call uncertain. Germline V gene sequence: CDR1 SEHNR, CDR2 FQNEAQ (reference sequence). Trimming removed 1 base at V and 7 bases at J, with 14 bases between. This CDR3 contains 16 residues. The CDR3 is CASSLDVMSGNSPLHF. In DNA, the CDR3 is TGTGCCAGCAGCTTAGATGTTATGAGCGGCAATTCACCCCTCCACTTT.

This clone occurred once. The chain links TRBV6-1 to TRBJ1-4, with 7 bases that match TRBD1. Looked up from germline, CDR1 is MNHNS and CDR2 is SASEGT. This CDR3 has 14 residues. Unmatched junction bases numbered 9, after V lost 6 bases and J lost 8 bases. Here the CDR3 reads CASSLGQDKEKLFF. The CDR3 DNA is TGTGCCAGCAGCCTAGGACAGGATAAGGAAAAACTGTTTTTT.

The chain links TRBV10-1 to TRBJ2-3, with 8 bases that match TRBD2. Trimming cost V 6 bases and J 1 base; bases outside gene matches: 3. The germline CDR1 and CDR2 sequences are WNHNN and SYGVQD (reference sequence). The CDR3 has 14 residues. The CDR3 sequence is CASSLLAGTDTQYF. The CDR3 DNA reads as TGCGCCAGCAGCCTACTAGCGGGCACAGATACGCAGTATTTT.

The chain joins TRBV11-3 to TRBJ2-7; D is unresolved. Trimming pared 2 bases from V and 3 bases from J, leaving 11 bases between. Germline lookup yields CDR1 SGHNT and CDR2 YENEEA. The CDR3 extends over 14 amino acids. CDR3 coding DNA: TGTGCCAGCAGCTTAACGTCTGGGAACTACGAGCAGTACTTC. It specifies CASSLTSGNYEQYF.